These 22 T cell receptor beta chains share one sample of origin, sequenced in a study of blood T cell repertoires in COVID-19. Libraries were prepared by immunoSEQ multiplex PCR; TCRdb keeps only in-frame clonotypes and omits some of them. The sample lists a few hundred thousand clones, approximately 80% occurring once. The specimen was peripheral blood. These receptor sequences come from a man aged 25 to 45 who had recovered from COVID-19.

This clone was observed a single time. The V and J genes are TRBV18 and TRBJ1-2, with D maybe TRBD1 (6 bases). From germline, CDR1 is KGHSH and CDR2 LQKENI. The CDR3 extends over 13 amino acids. V gave up 6 bases and J gave up 4 bases, with 12 bases separating them. DNA for the CDR3: TGTGCCAGCTCGGAAGGGACAACCTATGGCTACACCTTC. Protein product: CASSEGTTYGYTF.

The chain carries TRBV5-1 and TRBJ1-3; 9 positions agree with TRBD1. Germline V gives CDR1 SGHRS, CDR2 YFSETQ. This CDR3 contains 16 residues. Losses at the gene ends were 3 bases for V and 4 bases for J; bases not matched to a gene: 8. Written as DNA, the CDR3 is TGCGCCAGCAGCTACGAATACAGGGGGCAGGGAAACACCATATATTTT. The encoded protein is CASSYEYRGQGNTIYF.

The chain combines TRBV18 with TRBJ2-1; D call uncertain. This CDR3 has 10 residues. The V and J ends lost 6 bases and 10 bases respectively, with 7 bases between them. CDR1 and CDR2 from the germline V gene are KGHSH and LQKENI. The CDR3: CASSDTEQFF. CDR3 in DNA: TGTGCCAGCTCCGACACAGAGCAGTTCTTC.

The rearrangement links TRBV19 to TRBJ1-5, with D maybe TRBD1 (6 bases). Trimming removed 4 bases from V and 4 bases from J, with 11 bases in between. CDR1 is LNHDA, CDR2 SQIVND, per germline (reference sequence). The CDR3 is made up of 14 amino acids. The CDR3 bases are TGTGCCAGTAGTACCCGGACAGAAAATCAGCCCCAGCATTTT. Translating it yields CASSTRTENQPQHF.

The chain recombines TRBV7-6 with TRBJ2-3; possibly TRBD1 for D (6 bases). The CDR3 spans 16 residues. From germline, CDR1 is SGHVS and CDR2 FNYEAQ. V was pared by 1 base and J by 5 bases, with 16 bases between. Written as DNA, the CDR3 is TGTGCCAGCAGCTTAGATTCAGGGGCGATTCTAGATACGCAGTATTTT. Its translation is CASSLDSGAILDTQYF.

The genes are TRBV25-1 and TRBJ2-4; 7 bases fit TRBD2. The CDR3 covers 15 residues. Germline CDR1 is MGHDK and CDR2 is SYGVNS. J gave up 8 bases and V 5 bases, and 12 bases lay outside the gene matches. CDR3 amino acids: CASSRAGVGSDIQYF. Written as DNA, the CDR3 is TGTGCCAGCAGTCGGGCGGGGGTTGGGAGTGACATTCAGTACTTC.

The chain couples TRBV28 to TRBJ1-1; D remains unclear. In germline, CDR1 is MDHEN, CDR2 SYDVKM. Trimming took 5 bases from V and 8 from J, leaving 18 bases between them. The CDR3 is made up of 14 amino acids. Here the CDR3 reads CASSLGAPAREAFF. CDR3 coding DNA: TGTGCCAGCAGTCTTGGAGCCCCCGCCCGGGAAGCTTTCTTT. Full variable domain (missing parts from reference TRBV28 and TRBJ1-1): DVKVTQSSRYLVKRTGEKVFLECVQDMDHENMFWYRQDPGLGLRLIYFSYDVKMKEKGDIPEGYSVSREKKERFSLILESASTNQTSMYLCASSLGAPAREAFFGQGTRLTVV.

The V call is TRBV5-1, the J call TRBJ1-1; a weak D match, TRBD1 (5 bases). Germline CDR1 is SGHRS and CDR2 is YFSETQ. The CDR3 contains 15 residues. The germline V and J ends were trimmed by 3 bases and 10 bases, with 22 bases remaining between them. The CDR3 DNA sequence: TGCGCCAGCAGCTCCGGCCTCTCCGTCGACAGATCAGCTTTCTTT. Its protein product is CASSSGLSVDRSAFF.

This chain links TRBV18 with TRBJ2-7, with 7 bases aligning to TRBD1. V shed 3 bases and J 3 bases; nucleotides not matched to a gene: 5. Per the germline V gene, CDR1 is KGHSH and CDR2 is LQKENI. The CDR3 covers 14 residues. The chain's CDR3 is CASSPGQSNYEQYF. For the CDR3, the DNA is TGTGCCAGCTCACCGGGACAGAGTAACTACGAGCAGTACTTC.

V is TRBV12-3 or TRBV12-4 and J is TRBJ2-6; D gene ambiguous. CDR3 size: 13 residues. V was cut by 7 bases and J by 1 base, with 5 bases left in between. The CDR3 loop is CASTHSGANVLTF. The CDR3 DNA reads TGTGCCAGCACCCATTCTGGGGCCAACGTCCTGACTTTC.

The V call is TRBV7-3, the J call TRBJ2-5; TRBD1 aligns across 8 bases. Trimming removed 5 bases from V and 8 bases from J; junction bases left unmatched: 7. The germline V gene has CDR1 SGHTA and CDR2 FQGTGA. This CDR3 contains 13 residues. DNA for the CDR3: TGTGCCAGCAGCACCGGACAGGGAAACACCCAGTACTTC. It yields the protein CASSTGQGNTQYF.

J is TRBJ1-5 and V is TRBV28; possibly TRBD1 for D (5 bases). The V gene lost 6 bases and the J gene lost 2 bases, with 17 bases spanning the gap. The CDR3 loop spans 16 amino acids. Germline V CDR1 and CDR2: MDHEN, SYDVKM. The CDR3: CASSEPQGGGNQPQHF. CDR3 DNA sequence: TGTGCCAGCAGCGAACCTCAGGGAGGTGGCAATCAGCCCCAGCATTTT.

The CDR3 DNA follows: TGTGCCAGCCGCCGGACAGAGAATGAAAAACTGTTTTTT. Its protein product is CASRRTENEKLFF. The rearrangement links TRBV6-6 to TRBJ1-4, with a weak D call TRBD1 (6 bases). Germline V CDR1 and CDR2: MNHNY, SVGAGI (reference sequence). This CDR3 region has 13 residues. V lost 8 bases, J lost 5 bases, and 12 bases lay in between.

This chain connects TRBV7-9 to TRBJ1-5; D not certain. The CDR3 is 19 amino acids. In germline, CDR1 is SEHNR, CDR2 FQNEAQ (reference sequence). The V and J ends lost 5 bases and 1 base respectively, with 24 bases between them. Here the CDR3 DNA reads TGTGCCAGCAGCCCACGAAATGGAGGAGTGCGGCGGAGCAATCAGCCCCAGCATTTT. Translated, it gives CASSPRNGGVRRSNQPQHF.

The gene calls are TRBV4-1 and TRBJ2-5; maybe TRBD1 (6 bases). This CDR3 spans 14 amino acids. Germline V gene data show CDR1 as MGHRA and CDR2 as YSYEKL. With 4 bases removed from V and 4 bases from J, the gap between germline ends came to 13 bases. This CDR3 reads CASSLGQSRETQYF. The DNA for the CDR3 is TGCGCCAGCAGCCTTGGACAGTCTCGAGAGACCCAGTACTTC.

This rearrangement joins TRBV7-6 to TRBJ1-3, with 9 bases identical to TRBD1. V was pared by 3 bases and J by 3 bases, with 6 bases of the junction left unmatched. From germline, CDR1 is SGHVS and CDR2 FNYEAQ. This CDR3 contains 16 residues. This chain's CDR3 is CASSFRTGVSGNTIYF. DNA for the CDR3: TGTGCCAGCAGCTTCAGGACAGGGGTGAGTGGAAACACCATATATTTT.

The chain combines TRBV7-9 with TRBJ1-4; 9 positions match TRBD1. The CDR3 sequence is 15 residues long. V lost 5 bases, J lost 8 bases, and 9 bases stayed unmatched. Germline V lookup: CDR1 SEHNR, CDR2 FQNEAQ (reference sequence). The CDR3 is CASSNAGTGPEKLFF. CDR3 nucleotides: TGTGCCAGCAGCAACGCCGGGACAGGGCCGGAAAAACTGTTTTTT.

The chain is built from TRBV11-3 and TRBJ1-1, with D uncertain. CDR1 is SGHNT, CDR2 YENEEA, per germline. The CDR3 length is 15 residues. Trimming left V 11 bases short and J 3 bases short, with 22 bases between. CDR3 residues: CAPVLGGGRDTEAFF. CDR3 coding DNA: TGTGCCCCGGTACTCGGCGGCGGGAGGGACACTGAAGCTTTCTTT.

This clone came up a few times. This chain joins TRBV5-8 and TRBJ2-2; D gene uncertain. The CDR3 consists of 12 residues. The V end was cut by 2 bases, the J end by 7 bases, with 6 bases between. Germline-derived CDR1 and CDR2 are SGHTS and YDEGEE. For the CDR3, the DNA is TGTGCCAGCAGCTTTAGTCGCGGGGAGCTGTTTTTT. Amino acids: CASSFSRGELFF.

V and J are TRBV28 and TRBJ2-1; D is possibly TRBD2 (5 bases). Trimming cost V 5 bases and J 6 bases, with 20 bases left between them. The CDR3 loop spans 16 amino acids. Per germline, CDR1 MDHEN and CDR2 SYDVKM. The CDR3 spells CASSPPDRLRVNEQFF. The CDR3 bases are TGTGCCAGCAGTCCCCCGGATCGGTTGCGGGTCAATGAGCAGTTCTTC.

The CDR3 reads CASSLPRLAGGNEQFF. The CDR3 bases are TGTGCCAGCAGTTTACCGCGACTAGCGGGGGGCAATGAGCAGTTCTTC. J is TRBJ2-1 and V is TRBV27; TRBD2 matches 13 bases. Germline V gives CDR1 MNHEY, CDR2 SMNVEV (reference sequence). The trim removed 2 bases at V and 6 bases at J, leaving 4 bases unmatched. The CDR3 is 16 amino acids.

The chain is built from TRBV9 and TRBJ1-3; 9 positions match TRBD1. After removal of 3 bases from V and 1 base from J, the junction contained 14 bases not matched to a gene. The CDR3 sequence is 19 residues long. The germline V gene encodes CDR1 SGDLS and CDR2 YYNGEE. CDR3 residues: CASSARDRVSLRSGNTIYF. DNA of the CDR3: TGTGCCAGCAGCGCCCGGGACAGGGTTTCCCTAAGGTCTGGAAACACCATATATTTT.